This T cell receptor beta chain emerged from a study of blood T cell repertoires in COVID-19. Authors' analysis steps: Researchers report that nucleated cell counts were estimated from reference gene primer amplification. Sequencing used immunoSEQ multiplex PCR; TCRdb keeps in-frame clones, though not all of them. That table furnishes V, J and clone size, whereas the DNA furnished D and trimming. The sample records about 190,000 clones, about 89% being singletons. This CDR3 is built from 14 residues. The J segment lost 4 bases and the V segment lost 6 bases, leaving 8 bases of the junction unmatched. Germline values: CDR1 MNHEY, CDR2 SVGAGI.

V and J are TRBV6-5 and TRBJ2-7; TRBD1 matches 8 bases. Sequencing was done on a sample of peripheral blood. The receptor's source is a middle-aged man with acute or convalescent COVID-19. In DNA form, the CDR3 reads TGTGCCAGCAGCCCGTCGGACAGGGATTACGAGCAGTACTTC. It specifies CASSPSDRDYEQYF.